This T cell receptor beta chain comes out of a study of cytotoxic CD8 clonotypes in ibrutinib-treated CLL. Study context: The subjects consisted of approximately twelve relapsed/refractory and fewer than 16 treatment-naive individuals, with 17 IGHV unmutated. Study observations and caveats: Exceeding age-matched healthy donors, baseline clonality also tracked the counts of circulating CD8+ T cells.

Germline V gene sequence: CDR1 SGDLS, CDR2 YYNGEE. The length of the CDR3 is 13 residues. Trimming pared 0 bases from V and 4 bases from J, leaving 7 bases between. Only in-frame clones appear in the TCRdb table, and some are missing; sequencing was by immunoSEQ multiplex PCR. The data contain under 200,000 clones, approximately 80% of them singletons. Concerning this clone itself: Its antigen is not identified.

Genomic DNA in an amount of approximately 2 micrograms was extracted from cryopreserved PBMCs and used for the preparation of TCR beta libraries. The chain joins TRBV9 to TRBJ1-2; possibly TRBD1 for D (5 bases). The starting material was PBMCs, obtained after 12 months of ibrutinib treatment. The TCR comes from a human donor with chronic lymphocytic leukemia. Written as DNA, the CDR3 is TGTGCCAGCAGCGTAGACAGGAGCTATGGCTACACCTTC. Translating gives CASSVDRSYGYTF.